These 3 T cell receptor beta chains share one sample of origin, sequenced in a study of blood T cell repertoires in COVID-19. Here immunoSEQ multiplex PCR was the method, and the copy in TCRdb shows in-frame clones only, minus some. The sample carries 15,000 to 20,000 clones, around nine tenths recorded once. Sample: peripheral blood. All receptors come from a human donor in a cohort sampled during active COVID-19.

The J gene is TRBJ2-1, the V gene TRBV7-3, with a weak D call TRBD2 (6 bases). The germline CDR1 and CDR2 sequences are SGHTA and FQGTGA. The CDR3 spans 16 residues. Trimming stripped 1 base from V and 0 bases from J, with 10 bases between. The CDR3 here is CASSLIAGSSYNEQFF. The CDR3 coding sequence is TGTGCCAGCAGCTTAATTGCGGGGAGCTCCTACAATGAGCAGTTCTTC.

The chain couples TRBV4-1 to TRBJ1-5, with 7 positions matching TRBD1. Trimming took 0 bases from V and 7 from J; bases not matched to a gene: 12. The germline gives CDR1 MGHRA, CDR2 YSYEKL. The CDR3 is 17 amino acids. CDR3: CASSQDGGRGARQPQHF. The CDR3 nucleotides are TGCGCCAGCAGCCAAGATGGAGGCAGGGGGGCAAGGCAGCCCCAGCATTTT.

The chain uses TRBV6-5 and TRBJ2-7; 7 bases fit TRBD1. CDR1 and CDR2 from the germline V gene are MNHEY and SVGAGI. The CDR3 runs to 13 residues. Trimming took 6 bases from V and 0 from J; bases not matched to a gene: 2. CDR3 residues: CASRGDSSYEQYF. The CDR3 DNA is TGTGCCAGCAGGGGGGACAGCTCCTACGAGCAGTACTTC.